Presented here are 21 T cell receptor beta chains from one specimen sequenced in a study of Ad26.COV2.S vaccination and SARS-CoV-2 variants. Clones were sequenced by immunoSEQ multiplex PCR, and TCRdb holds only the in-frame ones, with some missing. Counted here are about 390,000 clones, about 85% occurring once; the ten biggest clones make up 3.5%. Treatment of the sample: over 15 received Ad26.COV2.S at low or high dose, single or two shots; roughly five received placebo; per-sample allocation not given. Vaccine and placebo recipients were sampled on day 63 after the first injection. The sample in question was peripheral blood, obtained in a trial of Ad26.COV2.S vaccine versus placebo. All receptors derive from a person aged 18 to 65 who received the Ad26.COV2.S COVID-19 vaccine or a placebo.

The genes are TRBV6-5 and TRBJ1-3, with D possibly matching TRBD1 (6 bases). V was shortened by 6 bases and J by 2 bases, with 11 bases between the two germline ends. CDR1 is MNHEY, CDR2 SVGAGI, per germline. The CDR3 totals 14 residues. Here the CDR3 DNA reads TGTGCCAGCAGCGCCACAGGGCCTGGAAACACCATATATTTT. This codes for CASSATGPGNTIYF.

The chain couples TRBV5-1 to TRBJ1-1, with TRBD1 as a possible D gene (5 bases). CDR3 length: 14 amino acids. The V and J ends lost 4 bases and 4 bases respectively, with 14 bases between them. From germline, CDR1 is SGHRS and CDR2 YFSETQ. CDR3 region: CASSEGTSFTEAFF. As DNA, the CDR3 is TGCGCCAGCAGCGAGGGGACCTCTTTCACTGAAGCTTTCTTT.

The chain has TRBV2 and TRBJ2-7; D might be TRBD2 (5 bases). This CDR3 comprises 14 residues. Germline CDR1 SNHLY, CDR2 FYNNEI. The V end lost 7 bases, the J end lost 3 bases, and 16 bases lay between the germline ends. CDR3 DNA sequence: TGTGCCAGCAAGCGGTCCCTATCTTACTACGAGCAGTACTTC. This translates into CASKRSLSYYEQYF.

The chain recombines TRBV10-2 with TRBJ2-5; possibly TRBD2 for D (5 bases). Germline V gene data show CDR1 as WSHSY and CDR2 as SAAADI. The CDR3 is 14 amino acids. The V end lost 6 bases, the J end lost 5 bases, and 16 bases lay between the germline ends. DNA of the CDR3: TGCGCCAGCAGCCTCCGGGAAATGCGGGAGACCCAGTACTTC. This codes for CASSLREMRETQYF.

The chain employs TRBV19 and TRBJ2-2; 12 nucleotides line up with TRBD2. V lost 7 bases and J lost 0; bases outside the gene matches: 3. Germline V lookup: CDR1 LNHDA, CDR2 SQIVND (reference sequence). The CDR3 is made up of 16 amino acids. CDR3 region: CASTTSGGPNTGELFF. In nucleotides, the CDR3 is TGTGCCAGTACGACTAGCGGGGGCCCGAACACCGGGGAGCTGTTTTTT.

The rearrangement links TRBV10-2 to TRBJ1-3; the D is unclear. The CDR3 covers 17 residues. Germline V CDR1 and CDR2: WSHSY, SAAADI. V lost 8 bases, J lost 4 bases, and 24 bases lay in between. The CDR3 bases are TGCGCCAGCCCCGAGGAATCGAGTAGACGGTTCGGAAACACCATATATTTT. It translates to CASPEESSRRFGNTIYF.

The chain couples TRBV3-1 (or the pseudogene TRBV3-2) to TRBJ1-1; 7 nucleotides align to TRBD1. The trim removed 9 bases at V and 5 bases at J, leaving 6 bases unmatched. Germline values: CDR1 LGHDT, CDR2 YNNKEL (reference sequence). The CDR3 runs 12 residues. CDR3 sequence reads: CASRQGRTEAFF. The CDR3 coding sequence is TGTGCCAGTAGACAGGGAAGGACTGAAGCTTTCTTT.

V gene TRBV5-6 combines with J gene TRBJ1-4; D call uncertain. CDR1 SGHDT and CDR2 YYEEEE come from the germline V gene. The CDR3 is 15 amino acids. V was trimmed by 1 base and J by 1 base, leaving 8 bases between them. This chain's CDR3 is CASSLYVGTNEKLFF. The DNA for the CDR3 is TGTGCCAGCAGCTTGTATGTGGGAACTAATGAAAAACTGTTTTTT.

V and J are TRBV5-1 and TRBJ1-3; possibly TRBD1 for D (5 bases). Per germline, CDR1 SGHRS and CDR2 YFSETQ. The CDR3 contains 16 residues. V was cut by 0 bases and J by 4 bases, with 14 bases left in between. CDR3: CASSLGPRVAGNTIYF. For the CDR3, the DNA is TGCGCCAGCAGCTTGGGCCCCAGGGTAGCAGGAAACACCATATATTTT.

The chain joins TRBV5-1 to TRBJ1-2; D unclear. The CDR3 runs 15 residues. Trimming cost V 1 base and J 0 bases, with 10 bases left between them. Germline CDR1 is SGHRS and CDR2 is YFSETQ. CDR3 residues: CASSLNPPANYGYTF. The DNA of the CDR3 is TGCGCCAGCAGCTTGAACCCACCAGCTAACTATGGCTACACCTTC.

This rearrangement joins TRBV5-5 to TRBJ2-3; 11 bases are shared with TRBD2. The CDR3 consists of 16 residues. Trimming took 4 bases from V and 5 from J; bases not matched to a gene: 9. The germline V gene has CDR1 SGHKS and CDR2 YYEKEE (reference sequence). The CDR3 loop reads CASSILSGGAGDTQYF. CDR3 DNA: TGTGCCAGCAGCATCCTTAGCGGGGGGGCCGGAGATACGCAGTATTTT. The full variable domain, rest sourced from reference TRBV5-5 and TRBJ2-3, is DAGVTQSPTHLIKTRGQQVTLRCSPISGHKSVSWYQQVLGQGPQFIFQYYEKEERGRGNFPDRFSARQFPNYSSELNVNALLLGDSALYLCASSILSGGAGDTQYFGPGTRLTVL.

The chain has TRBV6-4 and TRBJ2-3, with D perhaps matching TRBD1 (5 bases). V gave up 4 bases and J gave up 5 bases, with 16 bases separating them. The CDR3 is 15 residues long. CDR1 is MRHNA and CDR2 is SNTAGT in the germline V gene. The CDR3 nucleotides read TGTGCCAGCAGTGTAACGTCAGGGCGAGGAGATACGCAGTATTTT. Encoded protein: CASSVTSGRGDTQYF.

The V gene is TRBV7-6, the J gene TRBJ2-3, with 11 bases matching TRBD2. CDR1 is SGHVS, CDR2 FNYEAQ, per germline. The junction had 13 bases not matched to a gene; V was cut back by 5 bases and J by 6 bases. This CDR3 has 17 amino acids. CDR3 region: CASSRRTSGLQGDTQYF. The CDR3 coding sequence is TGTGCCAGCAGCCGCCGGACTAGCGGGCTACAAGGGGATACGCAGTATTTT.

The chain employs TRBV27 and TRBJ1-6; D is possibly TRBD1 (6 bases). CDR3 size: 15 residues. Per germline, CDR1 MNHEY and CDR2 SMNVEV (reference sequence). V lost 5 bases and J 6 bases, leaving 14 bases between the germline ends. The CDR3 region has the DNA TGTGCCAGCAGTCTCGTAAAGGGGGGTAATTCACCCCTCCACTTT. Translating it yields CASSLVKGGNSPLHF.

This rearrangement joins TRBV18 to TRBJ1-3; D might be TRBD1 (6 bases). The CDR3 runs to 17 residues. Per germline, CDR1 KGHSH and CDR2 LQKENI. Trimming took 3 bases from V and 0 from J, leaving 15 bases between them. CDR3 protein: CASSPFSGAHSGNTIYF. CDR3 bases: TGTGCCAGCTCACCTTTTTCAGGGGCACACTCTGGAAACACCATATATTTT.

CDR3: CASTPPLRTEAFF. As DNA, the CDR3 is TGTGCCAGCACACCGCCGCTGAGGACTGAAGCTTTCTTT. The V and J genes are TRBV6-6 and TRBJ1-1; D unresolved. The CDR3 runs to 13 residues. Trimming removed 7 bases at V and 5 bases at J, with 14 bases between. In germline, CDR1 is MNHNY, CDR2 SVGAGI (reference sequence).

The chain couples TRBV6-1 to TRBJ1-5; tentatively, D is TRBD1 (6 bases). Germline CDR1 and CDR2: MNHNS and SASEGT. V shed 0 bases and J shed 0 bases, with 9 bases lying between them. The CDR3 extends over 16 amino acids. The CDR3 DNA is TGTGCCAGCAGTGAAGCGCGGGGGCATAGCAATCAGCCCCAGCATTTT. It encodes CASSEARGHSNQPQHF.

The chain recombines TRBV7-8 with TRBJ2-5; 11 nucleotides align to TRBD2. The CDR3 spans 16 residues. Germline V gene data show CDR1 as SGHVS and CDR2 as FQNEAQ. The ends lost 2 bases at V and 1 base at J; junction bases unmatched: 3. CDR3 nucleotides: TGTGCCAGCAGCTTAAGAACTAGCGGGGGCCAAGAGACCCAGTACTTC. It codes for CASSLRTSGGQETQYF.

The chain recombines TRBV2 with TRBJ1-1; perhaps TRBD1 as D (6 bases). V shed 8 bases and J shed 0 bases, with 10 bases lying between them. Per the germline V gene, CDR1 is SNHLY and CDR2 is FYNNEI. CDR3 length: 13 amino acids. CDR3 nucleotide sequence: TGTGCCAGCCTAGGGGGTATGAACACTGAAGCTTTCTTT. It translates to CASLGGMNTEAFF. The full variable domain, in which reference TRBV2 and TRBJ1-1 provide the parts outside the CDR3, is EPEVTQTPSHQVTQMGQEVILRCVPISNHLYFYWYRQILGQKVEFLVSFYNNEISEKSEIFDDQFSVERPDGSNFTLKIRSTKLEDSAMYFCASLGGMNTEAFFGQGTRLTVV.

This clone occurred a few times. The gene calls are TRBV7-6 and TRBJ1-4; D remains unclear. Per the germline V gene, CDR1 is SGHVS and CDR2 is FNYEAQ. The germline V and J ends were trimmed by 1 base and 6 bases, with 12 bases remaining between them. This CDR3 spans 15 amino acids. The CDR3, as DNA: TGTGCCAGCAGCTTAGGGGTCGGGCCAGATGAAAAACTGTTTTTT. Translated, it gives CASSLGVGPDEKLFF. The full variable domain, rest sourced from reference TRBV7-6 and TRBJ1-4, is GAGVSQSPRYKVTKRGQDVALRCDPISGHVSLYWYRQALGQGPEFLTYFNYEAQQDKSGLPNDRFSAERPEGSISTLTIQRTEQRDSAMYRCASSLGVGPDEKLFFGSGTQLSVL.

J is TRBJ2-7 and V is TRBV5-1; weak D call: TRBD2 (5 bases). This CDR3 spans 15 amino acids. Germline CDR1 SGHRS, CDR2 YFSETQ. With 4 bases removed from V and 3 bases from J, the gap between germline ends came to 17 bases. In DNA form, the CDR3 reads TGCGCCAGCAGCCAAACTACCGGGATCCTCTACGAGCAGTACTTC. It is translated as CASSQTTGILYEQYF. The whole variable domain, remainder taken from reference TRBV5-1 and TRBJ2-7, is KAGVTQTPRYLIKTRGQQVTLSCSPISGHRSVSWYQQTPGQGLQFLFEYFSETQRNKGNFPGRFSGRQFSNSRSEMNVSTLELGDSALYLCASSQTTGILYEQYFGPGTRLTVT.